A selection of T cell receptor beta chains follows, all from one sample in a study of response to subunit inactivated influenza vaccine. TCRdb analysed the RT-PCR reads with MiXCR anew, one entry per CDR3 protein. The data show 500,000 to 550,000 distinct CDR3 sequences, less than 7.5% seen once. Sequencing used PBMCs from blood, obtained around 25 months after vaccination. These receptors were obtained from a man between 50 and 70 years old who received an inactivated influenza vaccine. CDR3s include the opening cysteine and the closing phenylalanine or tryptophan. The order of the fields is V gene, clone size, D gene, J gene, CDR3 protein, CDR3 DNA. D genes are given only for firm matches. Clone size is shown for a subset of rows, as once, few, many or a class of expanded clone.

TRBV6-1	NA	TRBD2	TRBJ2-3	CASRLGTSFTDTQYF	TGTGCCAGCAGGCTGGGGACTAGTTTCACAGATACGCAGTATTTT
TRBV28	NA	TRBD1	TRBJ1-5	CASSLLVGTGYNQPQHF	TGTGCCAGCAGTTTATTGGTCGGGACAGGGTACAATCAGCCCCAGCATTTT
TRBV20-1	few	TRBD1	TRBJ2-2	CSARRQGANGELFF	TGCAGTGCTAGACGACAGGGGGCAAACGGGGAGCTGTTTTTT
TRBV20-1	NA	NA	TRBJ2-7	CSAPTDMGEQYF	TGCAGTGCACCAACGGACATGGGCGAGCAGTACTTC
TRBV7-2	few	NA	TRBJ1-5	CASSFTLNQPQHF	TGTGCCAGCAGCTTTACATTAAATCAGCCCCAGCATTTT
TRBV6-5	many	NA	TRBJ2-2	CASSYRDGELFF	TGTGCCAGCAGTTACAGGGATGGGGAGCTGTTTTTT
TRBV27	NA	NA	TRBJ2-7	CASSLTRVQGEQYF	TGTGCCAGCAGTTTAACTCGGGTCCAGGGCGAGCAGTACTTC
TRBV7-2	NA	NA	TRBJ2-2	CAARTPGRGPNTGELFF	TGTGCCGCTCGAACCCCGGGGCGGGGCCCCAACACCGGGGAGCTGTTTTTT
TRBV5-1	many	NA	TRBJ1-2	CASSLGLGYTF	TGCGCCAGCAGCTTGGGCCTTGGCTACACCTTC
TRBV10-3	many	TRBD1	TRBJ2-7	CAISGPTGGGYEQYF	TGTGCCATCAGTGGCCCGACAGGGGGCGGATACGAGCAGTACTTC
TRBV20-1	many	TRBD2	TRBJ2-1	CSARSGTSYNEQFF	TGCAGTGCTAGGAGCGGGACCTCCTACAATGAGCAGTTCTTC
TRBV5-1	few	NA	TRBJ1-1	CASSLDGTRLEAFF	TGCGCCAGCAGCTTGGATGGAACTCGACTGGAGGCTTTCTTT
TRBV27	NA	NA	TRBJ1-2	CASSQTPGYGYTF	TGTGCCAGCAGTCAAACACCAGGGTATGGCTACACCTTC
TRBV20-1	few	NA	TRBJ2-5	CSADRGPPQETQYF	TGCAGTGCTGATAGGGGACCACCTCAAGAGACCCAGTACTTC
TRBV20-1	many	TRBD2	TRBJ2-7	CSAKTGTSGNIKQYF	TGCAGTGCTAAAACCGGGACTAGCGGGAATATAAAGCAGTACTTC
TRBV6-2/TRBV6-3	many	NA	TRBJ1-1	CASSWGSATEAFF	TGTGCCAGCAGTTGGGGTTCGGCCACTGAAGCTTTCTTT
TRBV9	few	NA	TRBJ1-1	CASSVLGVSSGTEAFF	TGTGCCAGCAGCGTTTTAGGGGTTTCATCGGGGACTGAAGCTTTCTTT
TRBV12-3/TRBV12-4	NA	TRBD1	TRBJ2-7	CASSDDRVHYEQYF	TGTGCCAGCAGTGACGACAGGGTACACTACGAGCAGTACTTC
TRBV5-1	few	NA	TRBJ2-7	CASSPGTSTSGQYF	TGCGCCAGCAGCCCCGGGACCTCCACGTCAGGGCAGTACTTC
TRBV10-3	many	NA	TRBJ2-7	CAIGDSSLGVSHYEQYF	TGTGCCATCGGGGACTCATCCTTAGGTGTTTCTCACTACGAGCAGTACTTC
TRBV3-1	many	NA	TRBJ2-1	CASSQVLVNEQFF	TGTGCCAGCAGCCAAGTTCTAGTTAATGAGCAGTTCTTC
TRBV7-8	few	NA	TRBJ2-1	CASSLYPGYQFF	TGTGCCAGCAGCTTATACCCCGGGTACCAGTTCTTC
TRBV7-9	few	TRBD1	TRBJ1-1	CASSFHRGYAEAFF	TGTGCCAGCAGCTTCCACAGGGGATATGCTGAAGCTTTCTTT
TRBV5-1	many	TRBD1	TRBJ2-2	CASGQGTGELFF	TGCGCCAGCGGACAGGGCACCGGGGAGCTGTTTTTT
TRBV2	many	NA	TRBJ2-1	CASSVARNEQFF	TGTGCCAGCAGCGTAGCTAGGAATGAGCAGTTCTTC
TRBV2	NA	TRBD2	TRBJ2-7	CASSEERGQYEQYF	TGTGCCAGCAGTGAGGAGCGGGGGCAGTACGAGCAGTACTTC
TRBV12-3/TRBV12-4	many	NA	TRBJ1-6	CASSFGPSGYSPLHF	TGTGCCAGCAGTTTTGGCCCATCGGGATATTCACCCCTCCACTTT